These T cell receptor beta chains were read from a single sample in a study of cytomegalovirus exposure and HLA in healthy donors. Generated by immunoSEQ multiplex PCR, the TCRdb table keeps only in-frame clones and is missing some. This table holds approximately 140,000 clones, 75% to 90% found once. The source material was PBMCs. The receptors stem from a woman aged 40 to 49 in good health and CMV-seropositive. The CDR3 runs from the conserved cysteine through the conserved F or W. D genes are given only for firm matches. Clone size is stated in some rows and not others, as once, few, many or a class when expanded.

j_call clone_size v_call d_call cdr3_nt cdr3_aa
TRBJ1-4 NA TRBV18 TRBD1 TGTGCCAGCTCACAAAACCCAGGGGGCGAGAATGAAAAACTGTTTTTT CASSQNPGGENEKLFF
TRBJ1-6 few TRBV2 NA TGTGCCAGCATTGAGAGGGCAGTTAATTCACCCCTCCACTTT CASIERAVNSPLHF
TRBJ2-7 few TRBV19 NA TGTGCCAGTAGTTCCGGCGGGGTTGGGTACGAGCAGTACTTC CASSSGGVGYEQYF
TRBJ1-5 NA TRBV13 TRBD1 TGTGCCAGCAGCGCCTCGGGACAGGGGAGCAATCAGCCCCAGCATTTT CASSASGQGSNQPQHF
TRBJ2-1 NA TRBV12-5 NA TGTGCTAGTGGTTCGAGCAGGGTGGACCTTTACAATGAGCAGTTCTTC CASGSSRVDLYNEQFF
TRBJ2-1 NA TRBV18 TRBD2 TGTGCCAGCTCCCCCCTAGCGGGAGTTAACAATGAGCAGTTCTTC CASSPLAGVNNEQFF
TRBJ2-1 NA TRBV6-4 TRBD2 TGTGCCAGCAGTGACCGCGCGGGAGTGGTTGATGAGCAGTTCTTC CASSDRAGVVDEQFF
TRBJ1-4 few TRBV28 NA TGTGCCAGCAGTTTACGACAGGCCCTTGGTGAAAAACTGTTTTTT CASSLRQALGEKLFF
TRBJ2-7 once TRBV11-3 TRBD1 TGTGCCAGCAGCTCGGGACAGAGCTACGAGCAGTACTTC CASSSGQSYEQYF
TRBJ1-6 NA TRBV7-9 NA TGTGCCAGCAGCCCTCGACAGGTTGTCGAAAATTCACCCCTCCACTTT CASSPRQVVENSPLHF
TRBJ2-1 once TRBV6-5 NA TGTGCCAGCAGCCCCGAGACAGACTCCTACAATGAGCAGTTCTTC CASSPETDSYNEQFF
TRBJ2-2 NA TRBV10-3 TRBD1 TGTGCCATCAGTGACCCGACAGGGGGTAGGACCGGGGAGCTGTTTTTT CAISDPTGGRTGELFF
TRBJ2-3 NA TRBV5-1 NA TGCGCCAGCAGCTTGGACAGTAGCACAGATACGCAGTATTTT CASSLDSSTDTQYF
TRBJ1-2 few TRBV15 NA TGTGCCACCCGCCCCCCTGGAGTCTATGGCTACACCTTC CATRPPGVYGYTF
TRBJ1-5 NA TRBV6-1 TRBD1 TGTGCCAGCAGTTCACAGGGGTTGAGCAATCAGCCCCAGCATTTT CASSSQGLSNQPQHF
TRBJ2-7 NA TRBV27 NA TGTGCCAGCAGTTTACAGGGAAACGAGCAGTACTTC CASSLQGNEQYF
TRBJ2-1 NA TRBV27 NA TGTGCCAGCAGTTCCCCAGGGGGAGGAAACTACAATGAGCAGTTCTTC CASSSPGGGNYNEQFF
TRBJ1-5 few TRBV21-1 NA TGTGCCAGCAGCAAAGGGGCGGGGGAACAGCCCCAGCATTTT CASSKGAGEQPQHF
TRBJ1-3 NA TRBV7-9 NA TGTGCCAGCGTGAGTCGAAACACCATATATTTT CASVSRNTIYF
TRBJ1-4 NA TRBV5-1 NA TGCGCCAGCAGCTTGGAGGCGGCCCGACGGGAAAAACTGTTTTTT CASSLEAARREKLFF
TRBJ2-3 NA TRBV5-1 TRBD2 TGCGCCAGCAGGCAATACGGGACTAGCGGGGGGGCCGATAGCACAGATACGCAGTATTTT CASRQYGTSGGADSTDTQYF
TRBJ1-2 NA TRBV11-1 NA TGTGCCAGCAGCTTAGCGCAACACGACTATGGCTACACCTTC CASSLAQHDYGYTF
TRBJ2-7 NA TRBV13 TRBD2 TGTGCCAGCAGCTTAGGTGCGGGGGGCAGCTCCTACGAGCAGTACTTC CASSLGAGGSSYEQYF
TRBJ2-1 NA TRBV6-5 TRBD2 TGTGCCAGCAGTTACTCATCGCTAGCGGGAGTCAATGAGCAGTTCTTC CASSYSSLAGVNEQFF
TRBJ1-2 few TRBV6-5 NA TGTGCCAGCATCGACAGTAACTATGGCTACACCTTC CASIDSNYGYTF
TRBJ2-3 NA TRBV5-1 TRBD1 TGCGCCAGCAGCTTGGAGGGACAGAGCACAGATACGCAGTATTTT CASSLEGQSTDTQYF
TRBJ1-4 once TRBV9 NA TGTGCCAGCAGCCAAGGCAGGGTTCAAAGGGAAAAACTGTTTTTT CASSQGRVQREKLFF
TRBJ2-7 once TRBV5-6 TRBD1 TGTGCCAGCAGCTGGGGTGGGACAGGGCCTCTCTACGAGCAGTACTTC CASSWGGTGPLYEQYF
TRBJ2-1 NA TRBV6-4 NA TGTGCCAGCAGTTCGGGACTCTTCAATGAGCAGTTCTTC CASSSGLFNEQFF
TRBJ2-1 NA TRBV2 NA TGTGCCAGCAGTGGACAGGGGAGGGACAATGAGCAGTTCTTC CASSGQGRDNEQFF
TRBJ2-3 NA TRBV4-2 TRBD2 TGTGCCAGCAGCCCGGCGGGAGGGGACACAGATACGCAGTATTTT CASSPAGGDTDTQYF
TRBJ2-1 few TRBV7-2 TRBD1 TGTGCCAGCAGCTCGGGACAGGGGGCGGGAAATGAGCAGTTCTTC CASSSGQGAGNEQFF
TRBJ1-4 NA TRBV5-4 TRBD1 TGTGCCACGACCTCAACAGGGGCAACTAATGAAAAACTGTTTTTT CATTSTGATNEKLFF
TRBJ1-2 NA TRBV5-4 NA TGTGCCAGCAGCCCCTTCGGTGGGGAGAACTATGGCTACACCTTC CASSPFGGENYGYTF
TRBJ1-2 NA TRBV28 NA TGTGCCAGCAGCAGACAAAACTATGGCTACACCTTC CASSRQNYGYTF
TRBJ2-7 once TRBV5-1 TRBD1 TGCGCCAGCAGCAGCACAGGGGGTTTCTACGAGCAGTACTTC CASSSTGGFYEQYF
TRBJ1-2 NA TRBV5-4 NA TGTGCCAGCAGCTTGGAACAGGGCTATGGCTACACCTTC CASSLEQGYGYTF
TRBJ2-7 NA TRBV9 NA TGTGCCAGCAGCCCTAGCCACAGTTTCCCCCACGAGCAGTACTTC CASSPSHSFPHEQYF
TRBJ2-3 NA TRBV14 TRBD1 TGTGCCAGCAGCCACGACAGGGGATGGACAGATACGCAGTATTTT CASSHDRGWTDTQYF
TRBJ2-3 NA TRBV7-8 TRBD1 TGTGCCAGCAGCTTAGACAGGGGGCTAAGCACAGATACGCAGTATTTT CASSLDRGLSTDTQYF
TRBJ1-6 NA TRBV2 TRBD1 TGTGCCAGCACCCCGGGGACAGGGGTGAATTCACCCCTCCACTTT CASTPGTGVNSPLHF
TRBJ2-1 NA TRBV7-3 TRBD2 TGTGCCAGCAGCTTACTGGCGGGAGGGTCCTACAATGAGCAGTTCTTC CASSLLAGGSYNEQFF
TRBJ2-3 NA TRBV15 NA TGTGCCACCAGCAGAGTAGCGAGCACAGATACGCAGTATTTT CATSRVASTDTQYF
TRBJ2-1 NA TRBV19 TRBD2 TGTGCCAGTAGTCTCCTACCTAGCGGGGCAGGTGAGCAGTTCTTC CASSLLPSGAGEQFF
TRBJ1-4 few TRBV7-8 NA TGTGCCAGCAGCCCACCCGGGGCTAATGAAAAACTGTTTTTT CASSPPGANEKLFF